This T cell receptor (gamma chain) was found in a study of human gamma delta and Vdelta1 T cells. This CDR3 has 11 amino acids. Germline values: CDR1 VINAFY, CDR2 YDVSNSKD. V was pared by 3 bases and J by 6 bases, with 2 bases of the junction left unmatched. TCRdb re-called the PCR reads using CATT. The sample shows about 5,100 gamma-chain clones, about 32% of them seen only once. This clone is labeled as large. Its antigen is undetermined. The sample contains more than one DNA sequence encoding this CDR3. Whole-study results and caveats: Reportedly, Delta One T cells were polyclonal and broadly targeted acute myeloid leukemia.

The chain couples TRGV5 to TRGJ1 or TRGJ2. Sequencing used Vdelta1 gamma-delta T cells from blood grown in culture (DOT cells). The clonotype comes from a human donor in good health. CDR3 protein: CATWDGYKKLF. Written as DNA, the CDR3 is TGTGCCACCTGGGACGGTTATAAGAAACTCTTT.